The entry below gives a single TCR beta chain sequence along with its context. All enrollees were roughly 18 to 95 years old and from about two dozen US areas. Participants reported their clinical history, and cohort assignment relied on those reports. All recovered Cohort 3 donors got two negative PCRs, got clearance, or saw symptom resolution. The data were taken from a study of blood T cell repertoires in COVID-19. V lost 3 bases and J lost 3; bases outside the gene matches: 7. The CDR3 loop spans 16 amino acids. In germline, CDR1 is SGDLS, CDR2 YYNGEE. Original methodology: Researchers report that nucleated cell counts were estimated from reference gene primer amplification. Assay: immunoSEQ multiplex PCR; the TCRdb copy retains only in-frame clones and omits some. V and J calls plus clone size are reproduced from that table; the DNA served to infer D and trimming. The repertoire holds about 140,000 clones, with about 80% as singletons.

This sequence was found in a woman between 50 and 59 years old who had recovered from COVID-19. The chain employs TRBV9 and TRBJ2-3; TRBD2 matches 10 bases. Material: PBMCs or T cells enriched from blood (not recorded which). CDR3 sequence: CASSAFSAGGTDTQYF. CDR3 in DNA: TGTGCCAGCAGCGCCTTTTCAGCGGGAGGGACAGATACGCAGTATTTT.